The present TCR beta chain was sequenced within a study of cytomegalovirus exposure and HLA in healthy donors. General study findings and limits: Fewer N-insertions than the roughly 650-donor mean were reportedly shown by an Asian-associated ancestry cluster in a later analysis. Overall, under 200 TCR beta chains were annotated as cytomegalovirus-associated. In a later analysis, most CMV-associated TCR beta chains appeared HLA-restricted. Likely technical artifact: a cluster of highly shared sequence variants.

To note about this clone: Its antigen is still unknown.

The PCR was carried out with 60 Vbeta primers and 13 Jbeta primers. Repertoires were generated with immunoSEQ multiplex PCR, while TCRdb's copy carries only in-frame clones and drops some. The sample consists of approximately 100,000 clones, 70% of them appearing once. The CDR3 covers 11 residues. Trimming cost V 10 bases and J 8 bases; bases outside gene matches: 5. Germline V lookup: CDR1 ENHRY, CDR2 SYGVKD. The source is a man in his forties in good health and CMV-seropositive. The chain joins TRBV10-3 to TRBJ2-1; 7 bases align to TRBD1. The sequencing input was PBMCs. The CDR3 DNA follows: TGTGCCACGAGACAGGGCGATGAGCAGTTCTTC. Protein: CATRQGDEQFF.